A single sample is the source of the 27 T cell receptor beta chains below, sequenced in a study of T cells in localized non-small cell lung cancer. Generated by immunoSEQ multiplex PCR, the TCRdb table keeps only in-frame clones and is missing some. The sample lists approximately 47,000 clones, about 85% occurring once. The starting material was PBMCs, obtained before any cancer treatment. Receptors were obtained from a man between 40 and 69 years old with stage II lung adenocarcinoma.

The chain couples TRBV5-1 to TRBJ2-3; 11 bases line up with TRBD2. The CDR3 runs 15 residues. Germline V gene sequence: CDR1 SGHRS, CDR2 YFSETQ. V shed 2 bases and J 3 bases; nucleotides not matched to a gene: 2. Here the CDR3 reads CASSLLAGETDTQYF. The CDR3 DNA sequence: TGCGCCAGCAGCTTACTAGCGGGAGAGACAGATACGCAGTATTTT.

The J gene is TRBJ1-3, the V gene TRBV7-4, with D perhaps TRBD1 (6 bases). Germline V gene data show CDR1 as SGHVT and CDR2 as SQSDAQ. The CDR3 is made up of 17 amino acids. The germline V and J ends were trimmed by 2 bases and 0 bases, with 14 bases remaining between them. CDR3 nucleotides: TGTGCCAGCAGCTTACTCACAGGGTTGAGCTCTGGAAACACCATATATTTT. Encoded protein: CASSLLTGLSSGNTIYF.

The genes are TRBV5-6 and TRBJ2-7, with 12 bases fitting TRBD2. Germline V gene sequence: CDR1 SGHDT, CDR2 YYEEEE. The V and J ends lost 0 bases and 3 bases, in that order; junction bases with no gene match: 4. The CDR3 consists of 16 residues. CDR3 residues: CASSLGLAGVNYEQYV. DNA for the CDR3: TGTGCCAGCAGCTTGGGACTAGCGGGGGTGAACTACGAGCAGTACGTC.

The rearrangement joins TRBV19 to TRBJ1-1, with D unresolved. Between the trimmed V and J ends, which lost 8 bases and 2 bases, there was a span of 9 bases. This CDR3 region has 12 residues. CDR1 and CDR2 (germline): LNHDA, SQIVND (reference sequence). The CDR3 DNA reads TGTGCCAGTTTGCGAGGAAACACTGAAGCTTTCTTT. The encoded protein is CASLRGNTEAFF.

The chain combines TRBV4-2 with TRBJ2-2; possible D gene TRBD1, 5 bases. Trimming stripped 4 bases from V and 0 bases from J, with 12 bases between. Germline V CDR1 and CDR2: LGHNA, YNFKEQ. There are 16 residues in the CDR3. CDR3 loop: CASSPGHRPNTGELFF. CDR3 in DNA: TGTGCCAGCAGCCCCGGACATCGGCCGAACACCGGGGAGCTGTTTTTT.

The chain has TRBV2 and TRBJ1-3; tentative D call: TRBD1 (6 bases). CDR3 length: 14 amino acids. Germline CDR1 SNHLY, CDR2 FYNNEI. Trimming cost V 10 bases and J 0 bases, with 13 bases left between them. CDR3 sequence (DNA): TGTGCCACGGGACAACTGAGCTCTGGAAACACCATATATTTT. Translation: CATGQLSSGNTIYF.

The rearrangement joins TRBV7-3 to TRBJ2-3; perhaps D is TRBD1 or TRBD2 (5 bases each). This CDR3 has 16 residues. Trimming took off 2 bases at V and 4 bases at J, with 16 bases between the two ends. Germline assignment: CDR1 SGHTA and CDR2 FQGTGA. The CDR3 here is CASSLVGGVGADTQYF. Here the CDR3 DNA reads TGTGCCAGCAGCTTAGTGGGCGGCGTGGGGGCAGATACGCAGTATTTT.

The chain employs TRBV6-1 and TRBJ2-7; possibly TRBD2 for D (5 bases). V lost 0 bases and J lost 0, with 6 bases in between. This CDR3 comprises 14 residues. In germline, CDR1 is MNHNS, CDR2 SASEGT. In nucleotides, the CDR3 is TGTGCCAGCAGTGAAGCGGGGAGCTCCTACGAGCAGTACGTC. Its translation: CASSEAGSSYEQYV.

The J gene is TRBJ2-5, the V gene TRBV19; no firm D call. The CDR3 loop spans 14 amino acids. The germline V and J ends were trimmed by 5 bases and 10 bases, with 20 bases remaining between them. Germline lookup yields CDR1 LNHDA and CDR2 SQIVND (reference sequence). The CDR3 sequence is CASSFSGTRPDQYF. CDR3 nucleotides: TGTGCCAGTAGTTTCTCTGGAACCCGACCGGACCAGTACTTC.

V is TRBV5-6 and J is TRBJ2-7; TRBD1 matches 11 bases. The CDR3 has 14 amino acids. Trimming took 2 bases from V and 3 from J; bases not matched to a gene: 1. Germline CDR1 is SGHDT and CDR2 is YYEEEE. The CDR3 DNA reads TGTGCCAGCAGCTTCGGGACAGGGGGCTACGAGCAGTACGTC. This sequence encodes CASSFGTGGYEQYV.

This chain joins TRBV2 and TRBJ1-6; 9 bases fit TRBD1. CDR1 and CDR2 from the germline V gene are SNHLY and FYNNEI. V lost 9 bases to trimming and J lost 11 bases; unmatched junction nucleotides: 8. The CDR3 consists of 13 residues. CDR3 nucleotides: TGTGCCAGATCCGGGACAGGGTACCCACCCCTCCACTTT. Encoded protein: CARSGTGYPPLHF.

This clone was seen only once. This sequence joins TRBV27 and TRBJ2-1; 9 nucleotides match TRBD1. This CDR3 comprises 14 residues. The trim removed 4 bases at V and 9 bases at J, leaving 7 bases unmatched. CDR1 and CDR2 (germline): MNHEY, SMNVEV (reference sequence). The CDR3 is CASSYRGLGGEQFF. CDR3 sequence (DNA): TGTGCCAGCAGTTACAGGGGGCTCGGGGGTGAGCAGTTCTTC.

The rearrangement uses TRBV5-1 and TRBJ2-1; 10 bases match TRBD2. Trimming cost V 0 bases and J 9 bases; bases outside gene matches: 12. The CDR3 contains 17 residues. Germline CDR1 and CDR2: SGHRS and YFSETQ. The CDR3 here is CASSLEAGAGGRIEQFF. CDR3 DNA sequence: TGCGCCAGCAGCTTGGAAGCGGGAGCGGGGGGGCGAATTGAGCAGTTCTTC.

The V and J genes are TRBV5-8 and TRBJ2-7, with a tentative D call TRBD1 (6 bases). Germline CDR1 is SGHTS and CDR2 is YDEGEE. Trimming stripped 4 bases from V and 0 bases from J, with 11 bases between. CDR3 length: 14 amino acids. CDR3 residues: CASSAGTNSYEQYV. The CDR3 DNA reads as TGTGCCAGCAGCGCCGGGACAAACTCCTACGAGCAGTACGTC.

The V and J genes are TRBV11-3 and TRBJ2-3; D gene ambiguous. The CDR3 extends over 14 amino acids. In germline, CDR1 is SGHNT, CDR2 YENEEA. V was trimmed by 2 bases and J by 0 bases, leaving 6 bases between them. CDR3 in DNA: TGTGCCAGCAGCTTAACACGGAGCACAGATACGCAGTATTTT. This translates into CASSLTRSTDTQYF.

This chain uses TRBV19 with TRBJ2-3; D possibly corresponds to TRBD1 (6 bases). The ends were cut back, 5 bases at V and 1 base at J, with 13 bases in the middle. Germline CDR1 and CDR2: LNHDA and SQIVND (reference sequence). The CDR3 covers 15 residues. The CDR3 nucleotides read TGTGCCAGTAGTGTTGCAGGGGAAGGCACAGATACGCAGTATTTT. Its protein product is CASSVAGEGTDTQYF.

CDR3 DNA sequence: TGTGCCATCAGTCAAGGGCGAACTGCAACTAATGAAAAACTGTTTTTT. It codes for CAISQGRTATNEKLFF. The rearrangement joins TRBV10-3 to TRBJ1-4; D call uncertain. The germline V gene has CDR1 ENHRY and CDR2 SYGVKD. The V end lost 5 bases, the J end lost 0 bases, and 13 bases lay between the germline ends. CDR3 length: 16 residues.

This chain uses TRBV2 with TRBJ1-4; 9 bases are a match to TRBD1. The ends lost 5 bases at V and 8 bases at J; junction bases unmatched: 9. In germline, CDR1 is SNHLY, CDR2 FYNNEI. This CDR3 region has 15 residues. The CDR3 protein is CASSTTGGQGEKLFF. In DNA, the CDR3 is TGTGCCAGCAGTACGACAGGGGGGCAAGGAGAAAAACTGTTTTTT.

This sequence joins TRBV7-2 and TRBJ1-2; perhaps TRBD1 as D (6 bases). Germline V lookup: CDR1 SGHTA, CDR2 FQGNSA. V was clipped by 5 bases and J by 6 bases, with 19 bases between them. This CDR3 spans 15 amino acids. CDR3 sequence (DNA): TGTGCCAGCAGCCCCGGAGTGGGGGGGCTCAATGGCTACACCTTC. Amino acids: CASSPGVGGLNGYTF.

This clone was detected a few times. This chain uses TRBV4-1 with TRBJ2-2, with TRBD1 matching over 7 bases. Germline CDR1 and CDR2: MGHRA and YSYEKL. This CDR3 is built from 18 residues. V was pared by 1 base and J by 5 bases, with 13 bases of the junction left unmatched. In DNA form, the CDR3 reads TGCGCCAGCAGCCAAGGACAGGGTCAAGGATGGTCGACCGGGGAGCTGTTTTTT. Its translation: CASSQGQGQGWSTGELFF.

As concerns this clone: Relative to the germline gene, one junction end is altered; a read error may explain this. This rearrangement joins TRBV5-1 to TRBJ2-7; 7 bases match TRBD1. CDR1 SGHRS and CDR2 YFSETQ come from the germline V gene. The CDR3 consists of 11 residues. CDR3 residues: CASRPNRDSPF. CDR3 DNA sequence: TGCGCCAGCAGGCCTAACCGGGACAGCCCCTTC.

The CDR3 reads CASSVGGDTQYF. CDR3 DNA sequence: TGTGCCAGCAGTGTTGGCGGTGATACGCAGTATTTT. The J gene is TRBJ2-3, the V gene TRBV6-1, with D uncertain. V dropped 4 bases and J dropped 6 bases, with 8 bases sitting between them. The CDR3 contains 12 residues. Germline V lookup: CDR1 MNHNS, CDR2 SASEGT.

This clone came up a few times. The V call is TRBV9, the J call TRBJ1-5; D is ambiguous. Germline lookup yields CDR1 SGDLS and CDR2 YYNGEE. V was shortened by 0 bases and J by 5 bases, with 9 bases between the two germline ends. The CDR3 extends over 14 amino acids. This CDR3 is CASSVDNSYQPQHF. In DNA form, the CDR3 reads TGTGCCAGCAGCGTAGATAACAGCTATCAGCCCCAGCATTTT.

V is TRBV19 and J is TRBJ2-5; D not resolved. Germline values: CDR1 LNHDA, CDR2 SQIVND (reference sequence). The CDR3 is made up of 14 amino acids. The V end was cut by 5 bases, the J end by 3 bases, with 13 bases between. The CDR3: CASSPGPRKETQYF. The CDR3 DNA reads TGTGCCAGTAGTCCCGGACCGAGAAAAGAGACCCAGTACTTC.

The chain employs TRBV27 and TRBJ2-1; 11 nucleotides align to TRBD2. V shed 4 bases, J shed 2 bases, and the junction held 7 bases outside the gene matches. The CDR3 has 17 amino acids. Germline V gene lookup returns CDR1 MNHEY and CDR2 SMNVEV (reference sequence). CDR3 bases: TGTGCCAGCAGTTCGCCTAGCGGGGGGCTCCCCTACAATGAGCAGTTCTTC. Translated: CASSSPSGGLPYNEQFF.

The V call is TRBV5-5, the J call TRBJ2-3, with D unclear. Per the germline V gene, CDR1 is SGHKS and CDR2 is YYEKEE (reference sequence). This CDR3 comprises 12 residues. Deletions cut 4 bases from V and 8 bases from J, with 11 bases between. CDR3 residues: CASSQDLRTQYF. The DNA of the CDR3 is TGTGCCAGCAGCCAAGATTTACGTACGCAGTATTTT. The full variable domain, in which reference TRBV5-5 and TRBJ2-3 provide the parts outside the CDR3, is DAGVTQSPTHLIKTRGQQVTLRCSPISGHKSVSWYQQVLGQGPQFIFQYYEKEERGRGNFPDRFSARQFPNYSSELNVNALLLGDSALYLCASSQDLRTQYFGPGTRLTVL.

The chain uses TRBV5-1 and TRBJ1-5, with TRBD1 identical over 7 bases. The CDR3 has 15 amino acids. V lost 5 bases, J lost 0 bases, and 5 bases stayed unmatched. Looked up from germline, CDR1 is SGHRS and CDR2 is YFSETQ. The CDR3 DNA reads as TGCGCCAGCAGGGGGACAGCTAATAGCAATCAGCCCCAGCATTTT. Translated, it gives CASRGTANSNQPQHF.